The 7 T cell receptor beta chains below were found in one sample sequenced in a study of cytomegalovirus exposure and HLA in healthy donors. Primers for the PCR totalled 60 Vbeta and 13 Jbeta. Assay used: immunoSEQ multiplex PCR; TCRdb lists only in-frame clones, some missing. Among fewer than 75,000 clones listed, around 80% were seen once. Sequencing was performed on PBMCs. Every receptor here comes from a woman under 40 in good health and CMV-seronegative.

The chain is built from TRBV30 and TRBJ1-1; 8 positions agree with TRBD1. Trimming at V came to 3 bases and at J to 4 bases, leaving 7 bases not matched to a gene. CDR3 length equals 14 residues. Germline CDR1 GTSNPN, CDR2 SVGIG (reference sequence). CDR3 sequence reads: CAWSTGQGFTEAFF. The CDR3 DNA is TGTGCCTGGAGCACCGGACAGGGATTCACTGAAGCTTTCTTT.

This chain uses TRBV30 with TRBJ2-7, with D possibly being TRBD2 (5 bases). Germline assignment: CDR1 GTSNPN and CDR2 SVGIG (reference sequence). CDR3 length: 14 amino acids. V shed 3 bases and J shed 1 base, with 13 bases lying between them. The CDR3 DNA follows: TGTGCCTGGAGAGATCGGGGAAGGTCCTACGAGCAGTACTTC. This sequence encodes CAWRDRGRSYEQYF.

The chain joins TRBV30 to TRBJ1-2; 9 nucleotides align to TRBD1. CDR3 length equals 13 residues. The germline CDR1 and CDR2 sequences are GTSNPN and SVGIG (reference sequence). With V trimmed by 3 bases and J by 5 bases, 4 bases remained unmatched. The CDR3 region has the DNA TGTGCCTGGAGGGACAGGGGATTATATGGCTACACCTTC. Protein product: CAWRDRGLYGYTF.

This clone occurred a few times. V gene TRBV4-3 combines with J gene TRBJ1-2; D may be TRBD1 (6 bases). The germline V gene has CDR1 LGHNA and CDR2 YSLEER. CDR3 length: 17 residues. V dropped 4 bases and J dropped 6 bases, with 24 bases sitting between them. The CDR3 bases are TGCGCCAGCAGCCCGGGACAACTGGCTAAGGGCGTGAATGGCTACACCTTC. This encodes CASSPGQLAKGVNGYTF.

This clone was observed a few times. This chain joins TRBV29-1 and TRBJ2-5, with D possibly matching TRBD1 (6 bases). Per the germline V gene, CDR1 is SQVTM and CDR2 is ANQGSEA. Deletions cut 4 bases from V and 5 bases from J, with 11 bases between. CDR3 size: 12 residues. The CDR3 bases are TGCAGCGTTGGACAGGCTAGTGAGACCCAGTACTTC. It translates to CSVGQASETQYF.

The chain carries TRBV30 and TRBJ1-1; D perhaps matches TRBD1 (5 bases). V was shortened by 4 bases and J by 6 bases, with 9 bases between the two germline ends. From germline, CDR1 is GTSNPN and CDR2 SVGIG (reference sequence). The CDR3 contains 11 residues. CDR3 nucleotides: TGTGCCTGGACCCAAGGGGCTGAAGCTTTCTTT. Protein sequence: CAWTQGAEAFF.

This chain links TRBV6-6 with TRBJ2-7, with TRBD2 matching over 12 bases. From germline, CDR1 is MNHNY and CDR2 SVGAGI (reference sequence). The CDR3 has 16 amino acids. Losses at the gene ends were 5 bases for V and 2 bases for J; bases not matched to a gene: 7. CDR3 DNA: TGTGCCAGCAGTCTTCGGACTAGCGGGGTTGCCTACGAGCAGTACTTC. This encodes CASSLRTSGVAYEQYF.